This TCR beta chain stems from a study of T cell clonality in common variable immunodeficiency. Points from the study as a whole: The cause of increased CVID clonality remains unclear without subpopulation sequencing. Fewer deletions and N-nucleotide insertions were reportedly seen in common variable immunodeficiency TCR beta sequences.

CDR3 size: 15 residues. Trimming removed 3 bases from V and 3 bases from J; junction bases left unmatched: 8. The germline V gene has CDR1 SGHRS and CDR2 YFSETQ. Sequenced by immunoSEQ multiplex PCR; TCRdb stores in-frame clones only, minus some. This sample comprises tens of thousands of clones, none seen once only. The table lists this clone with a few counts. Its target is unknown. The read ends 3 residues shy of where the CDR3 ends; the end is completed using the germline J gene. The source material was peripheral blood mononuclear cells. This sequence originates from a human donor with common variable immunodeficiency. V gene TRBV5-1 combines with J gene TRBJ1-1; 7 nucleotides line up with TRBD1. The CDR3 here is CASSSGDRAHTEAFF. The CDR3 DNA, read in part, is TGCGCCAGCAGCTCGGGCGACAGGGCTCACACTGAA.